This TCR beta chain was obtained from a study of T cells after yellow fever vaccination. Study-wide results and limits: Clones that expanded after primary vaccination mostly reappeared after the booster (nearly 98% CD4, 70% to 90% CD8). Although the secondary response was weaker, it peaked faster, at day 5 versus 15. Contaminating bulk clonotypes could be abundant in FACS-sorted repertoires.

TCRdb re-called the 5' RACE reads through MiXCR, storing one row per CDR3 protein. The data show around 530,000 distinct CDR3 sequences, about a sixth seen once. This clonotype was counted only a few times. Its antigen remains unidentified. Germline CDR1 reads SGHNT; CDR2 reads YENEEA. J gave up 9 bases and V 5 bases, and 13 bases lay outside the gene matches. CDR3 length equals 15 residues. This material consisted of PBMCs, taken less than 6 days after the first yellow fever vaccination. The chain couples TRBV11-3 to TRBJ2-1; 7 positions match TRBD1. The clonotype originates from a man younger than 30 who received the YFV17D yellow fever vaccine. In DNA form, the CDR3 reads TGTGCCAGCAGCCCGGGACAGTATTTTTTATGTGAGCAGTTCTTC. It translates to CASSPGQYFLCEQFF.